This TCR beta chain originates from a study of T cell responses to AZD1222 COVID-19 vaccine. Study findings and constraints: Females made up more of the donors, who were largely white British, and clonal diversity may have come out too low. Close to half of spike-specific TCRs reportedly recognize unmutated variant regions. Increased Spike-specific TCR breadth and depth were observed after two AZD1222 doses.

A word on this clone: No antigen is known for it.

The germline V gene has CDR1 SGDLS and CDR2 YYNGEE. The CDR3 contains 15 residues. Trimming took 4 bases from V and 6 from J; bases not matched to a gene: 10. Second-dose timings of about 4 or about 12 weeks were pooled. This table comes from immunoSEQ multiplex PCR, and its TCRdb copy is limited to in-frame clones, with some not included. The sample holds 20,000 or so clones, 85% to 90% seen once. The TCR was taken from an adult who received the AZD1222 COVID-19 vaccine. The rearrangement uses TRBV9 and TRBJ2-3; the match to TRBD1 covers 8 bases. The sequenced sample was peripheral blood, obtained 28 days after the second AZD1222 dose. CDR3 DNA: TGTGCCAGCAGCCCCCGACAGGGGCCATGGGATACGCAGTATTTT. It is translated as CASSPRQGPWDTQYF. The whole variable domain, filled in from reference TRBV9 and TRBJ2-3, reads DSGVTQTPKHLITATGQRVTLRCSPRSGDLSVYWYQQSLDQGLQFLIQYYNGEERAKGNILERFSAQQFPDLHSELNLSSLELGDSALYFCASSPRQGPWDTQYFGPGTRLTVL.